One sample yielded the 12 T cell receptor beta chains listed below, sequenced in a study of blood T cell repertoires in COVID-19. Only in-frame clones appear in the TCRdb table, and some are missing; sequencing was by immunoSEQ multiplex PCR. Of about 14,000 clones in the sample, roughly 87% were seen once. The specimen sequenced was peripheral blood. Receptors originate from a human donor in a cohort sampled during active COVID-19.

This chain uses TRBV10-3 with TRBJ2-3; D uncertain. V dropped 2 bases and J dropped 1 base, with 4 bases sitting between them. Per the germline V gene, CDR1 is ENHRY and CDR2 is SYGVKD. The CDR3 runs to 13 residues. This chain's CDR3 is CAISEGGTDTQYF. CDR3 in DNA: TGTGCCATCAGTGAGGGAGGCACAGATACGCAGTATTTT.

J is TRBJ2-1 and V is TRBV7-3; TRBD2 might be the D (6 bases). CDR3 length equals 17 residues. Trimming took off 1 base at V and 0 bases at J, with 13 bases between the two ends. Germline lookup yields CDR1 SGHTA and CDR2 FQGTGA. DNA of the CDR3: TGTGCCAGCAGCTTAAGGCCTGGGGGGAGCTCCTACAATGAGCAGTTCTTC. Translation gives CASSLRPGGSSYNEQFF.

The chain uses TRBV28 and TRBJ2-7; 7 bases are shared with TRBD1. The length of the CDR3 is 14 residues. The ends lost 6 bases at V and 6 bases at J; junction bases unmatched: 11. Looked up from germline, CDR1 is MDHEN and CDR2 is SYDVKM. The CDR3, as DNA: TGTGCCAGCAGCCCGACAGGGATGAGAATCGAGCAGTACTTC. Encoded protein: CASSPTGMRIEQYF.

The chain has TRBV7-8 and TRBJ1-2, with a weak D call TRBD1 (6 bases). The ends were cut back, 7 bases at V and 4 bases at J, with 16 bases in the middle. The germline gives CDR1 SGHVS, CDR2 FQNEAQ. This CDR3 comprises 14 residues. DNA for the CDR3: TGTGCCAGCACCGACTTCGGGGGGCTCTATGGCTACACCTTC. It yields the protein CASTDFGGLYGYTF.

The chain couples TRBV14 to TRBJ1-2; 7 bases line up with TRBD1. Germline CDR1 SGHDN, CDR2 FVKESK. This CDR3 comprises 14 residues. With 0 bases clipped from V and 4 bases from J, the junction kept 2 bases outside the gene matches. CDR3 protein: CASSQDQGVYGYTF. The CDR3 DNA follows: TGTGCCAGCAGCCAAGACCAGGGGGTCTATGGCTACACCTTC.

The V and J genes are TRBV19 and TRBJ1-5, with D possibly TRBD1 on 5 matching bases. There are 15 residues in the CDR3. Germline loops: CDR1 LNHDA, CDR2 SQIVND (reference sequence). With 5 bases removed from V and 11 bases from J, the gap between germline ends came to 22 bases. In nucleotides, the CDR3 is TGTGCCAGTAGTGCAGACGGCAGGGCAGCGGGGGCCCAGCATTTT. Encoded protein: CASSADGRAAGAQHF.

The genes are TRBV28 and TRBJ1-5; 7 positions match TRBD1. The germline V gene encodes CDR1 MDHEN and CDR2 SYDVKM. The CDR3 covers 17 residues. With 6 bases clipped from V and 3 bases from J, the junction kept 14 bases outside the gene matches. CDR3 nucleotides: TGTGCCAGCAGGGGGGACCGTGGACAGGTAATCAATCAGCCCCAGCATTTT. It yields the protein CASRGDRGQVINQPQHF.

The chain uses TRBV7-2 and TRBJ2-2; no reliable D call. This CDR3 region has 14 residues. V was trimmed by 1 base and J by 1 base, leaving 4 bases between them. Germline assignment: CDR1 SGHTA and CDR2 FQGNSA. The CDR3 protein is CASSLDGNTGELFF. The CDR3 bases are TGTGCCAGCAGCTTAGACGGGAACACCGGGGAGCTGTTTTTT.

This clone was observed once. The chain couples TRBV28 to TRBJ1-6, with TRBD1 matching over 11 bases. Per germline, CDR1 MDHEN and CDR2 SYDVKM. V shed 3 bases, J shed 7 bases, and the junction held 5 bases outside the gene matches. CDR3 size: 16 residues. CDR3 in amino acids: CASSFPGQGANSPLHF. DNA of the CDR3: TGTGCCAGCAGTTTCCCCGGACAGGGGGCGAATTCACCCCTCCACTTT.

This rearrangement joins TRBV6-5 to TRBJ1-2; 8 bases line up with TRBD1. V shed 4 bases and J 8 bases; nucleotides not matched to a gene: 3. Germline assignment: CDR1 MNHEY and CDR2 SVGAGI. The CDR3 is made up of 12 amino acids. Here the CDR3 reads CASSFQGAGYTF. CDR3 DNA sequence: TGTGCCAGCAGTTTTCAGGGGGCAGGCTACACCTTC.

The chain links TRBV9 to TRBJ2-7, with 12 nucleotides matching TRBD2. V was pared by 4 bases and J by 0 bases, with 11 bases of the junction left unmatched. CDR1 and CDR2 from the germline V gene are SGDLS and YYNGEE. The CDR3 has 18 amino acids. This CDR3 reads CASSTHSSGGASSYEQYF. The CDR3 nucleotides are TGTGCCAGCAGCACCCACTCTAGCGGGGGGGCCTCCTCCTACGAGCAGTACTTC.

The chain recombines TRBV3-1 (or the pseudogene TRBV3-2) with TRBJ2-2, with D perhaps matching TRBD1 (5 bases). This CDR3 spans 15 amino acids. Germline lookup yields CDR1 LGHDT and CDR2 YNNKEL (reference sequence). V was shortened by 5 bases and J by 0 bases, with 10 bases between the two germline ends. CDR3 protein: CASSKRQSNTGELFF. The CDR3 DNA is TGTGCCAGCAGCAAAAGACAGTCGAACACCGGGGAGCTGTTTTTT.